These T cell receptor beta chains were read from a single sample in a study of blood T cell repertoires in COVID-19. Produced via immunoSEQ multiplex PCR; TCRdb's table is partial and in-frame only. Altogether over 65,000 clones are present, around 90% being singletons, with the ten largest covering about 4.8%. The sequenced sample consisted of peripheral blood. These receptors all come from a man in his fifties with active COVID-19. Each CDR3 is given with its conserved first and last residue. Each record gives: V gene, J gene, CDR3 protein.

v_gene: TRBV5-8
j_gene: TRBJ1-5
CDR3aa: CASSLRENQPQHF

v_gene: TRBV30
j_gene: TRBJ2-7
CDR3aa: CAWRGQGLAYEQYF

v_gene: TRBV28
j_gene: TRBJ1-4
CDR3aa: CASNPAGGPVGVKLFF

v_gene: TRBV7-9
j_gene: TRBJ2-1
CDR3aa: CASSLDTHNEQFF

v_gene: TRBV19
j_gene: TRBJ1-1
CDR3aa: CASSMTGNTEAFF

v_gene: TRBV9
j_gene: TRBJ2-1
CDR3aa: CASSVGGSGRGMYEQFF

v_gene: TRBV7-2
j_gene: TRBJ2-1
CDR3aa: CASSSTSGSYNEQFF

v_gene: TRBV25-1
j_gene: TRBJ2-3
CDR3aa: CASTPGALSTDTQYF

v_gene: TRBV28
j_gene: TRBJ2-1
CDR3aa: CASRDWNEQFF

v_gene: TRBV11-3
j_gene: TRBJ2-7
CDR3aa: CASSLRDRLCEQYF

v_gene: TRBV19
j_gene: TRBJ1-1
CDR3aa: CASSIGTAYRGTEAFF

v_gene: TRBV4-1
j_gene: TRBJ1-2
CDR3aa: CASSLERGVGRGYTF

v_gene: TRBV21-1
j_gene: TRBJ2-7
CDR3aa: CASSKEDGRAYEQYF

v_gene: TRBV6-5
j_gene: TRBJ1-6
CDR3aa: CASRGQGSYNSPLHF

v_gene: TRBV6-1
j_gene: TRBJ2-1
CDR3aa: CASSERRTSGVDEQFF

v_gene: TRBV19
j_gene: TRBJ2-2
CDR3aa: CASSSSLGQGSGELFF